Listed here is a single T cell receptor (beta chain). Its antigen is undetermined. The record originates from a study of blood T cells in healthy people across ages. Looking at the study overall: Per two T cells, about one barcoded beta molecule was captured through template switching. The study's findings and limits: Getting older went along with TCR beta diversity per million T cells dropping roughly linearly. Both naive CD4+ cell counts and diversity were greater in long-lived donors than in aged donors.

About 10 milliliters of peripheral blood were drawn from each donor into EDTA-treated tubes. Trimming at V came to 2 bases and at J to 2 bases, leaving 5 bases not matched to a gene. CDR1 and CDR2 (germline): MGHRA, YSYEKL. The CDR3 covers 15 residues. The use of a sample-barcoded 5' primer and a J-beta primer mix characterized a second PCR of roughly 6 to 11 cycles. TCRdb fed the 5' RACE reads into MiXCR, producing one record per CDR3 protein. The sample consists of about a million distinct CDR3 sequences, roughly 51% of them appearing once. The clonotype comes from a woman in her fifties or sixties in good health. The specimen sequenced was blood. The chain couples TRBV4-1 to TRBJ2-5; TRBD1 matches at 7 bases. This CDR3 is CASSQRGRGQETQYF. In DNA form, the CDR3 reads TGCGCCAGCAGCCAACGTGGCAGGGGGCAAGAGACCCAGTACTTC.